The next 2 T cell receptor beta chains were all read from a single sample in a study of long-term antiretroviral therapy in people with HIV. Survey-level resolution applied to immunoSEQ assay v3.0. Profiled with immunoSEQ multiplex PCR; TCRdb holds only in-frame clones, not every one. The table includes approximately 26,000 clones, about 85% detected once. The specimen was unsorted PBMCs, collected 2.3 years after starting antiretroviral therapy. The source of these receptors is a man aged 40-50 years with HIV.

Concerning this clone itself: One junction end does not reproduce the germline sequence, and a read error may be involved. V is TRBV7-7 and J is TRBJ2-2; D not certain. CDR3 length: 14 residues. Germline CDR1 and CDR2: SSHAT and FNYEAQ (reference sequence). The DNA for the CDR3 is TGTGCTAGCAGCTTCTCGAGAAACACCGGGGAGCTGTTTTTT. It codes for CASSFSRNTGELFF.

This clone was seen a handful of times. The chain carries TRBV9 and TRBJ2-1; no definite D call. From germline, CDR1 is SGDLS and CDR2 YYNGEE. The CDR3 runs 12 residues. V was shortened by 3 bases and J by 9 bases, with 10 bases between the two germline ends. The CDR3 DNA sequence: TGTGCCAGCAGCGCGGGCATAGGTGAGCAGTTCTTC. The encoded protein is CASSAGIGEQFF.